The entry below describes one T cell receptor beta chain. This sample was included in a study of blood T cell repertoires in COVID-19. About the study: Recovery among Cohort 3 donors was established by two negative PCRs, clearance, or symptom resolution. In each case, the material was cDNA or gDNA derived from T cells, B-cell-depleted T cells, or PBMCs.

The germline V and J ends were trimmed by 5 bases and 1 base, with 12 bases remaining between them. Per germline, CDR1 SEHNR and CDR2 FQNEAQ (reference sequence). There are 14 residues in the CDR3. Those enrolled, adults aged roughly 18 to 90 years, came from roughly 22 US areas. In the original analysis: Reference gene primer amplification in the assay estimated nucleated cell counts. The repertoire was sequenced with immunoSEQ multiplex PCR; TCRdb's copy has only in-frame clones and lacks some. V and J calls and clone size follow that table, whereas D and trimming were derived from the DNA. The sample holds 200,000 or so clones, around 90% seen once.

Material for sequencing was PBMCs or T cells enriched from blood (not recorded which). This clonotype was obtained from a man aged 30 to 45 in a cohort exposed to, infected with or recovered from COVID-19 (not recorded which). The chain couples TRBV7-9 to TRBJ2-7; weak D call: TRBD2 (7 bases). In nucleotides, the CDR3 is TGTGCCAGCAGCAGAAGCGGGACATCCTACGAGCAGTACTTC. Protein sequence: CASSRSGTSYEQYF.